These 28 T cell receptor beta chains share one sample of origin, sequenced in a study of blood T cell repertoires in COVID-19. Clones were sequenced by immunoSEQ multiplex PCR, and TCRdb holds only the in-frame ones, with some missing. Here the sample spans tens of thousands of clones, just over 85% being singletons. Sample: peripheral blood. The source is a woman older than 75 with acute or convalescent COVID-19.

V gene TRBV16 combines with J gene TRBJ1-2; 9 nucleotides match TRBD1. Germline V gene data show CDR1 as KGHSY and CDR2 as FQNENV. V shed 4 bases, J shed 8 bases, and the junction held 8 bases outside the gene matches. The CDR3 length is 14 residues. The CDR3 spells CASSPGATGGGYTF. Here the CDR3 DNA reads TGTGCCAGCAGCCCGGGGGCGACAGGGGGAGGCTACACCTTC.

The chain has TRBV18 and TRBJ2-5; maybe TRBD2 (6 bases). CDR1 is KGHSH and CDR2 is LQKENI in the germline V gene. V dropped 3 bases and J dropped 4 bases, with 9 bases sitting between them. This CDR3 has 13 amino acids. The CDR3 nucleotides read TGTGCCAGCTCACCTGGGACTGCAGAGACCCAGTACTTC. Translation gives CASSPGTAETQYF.

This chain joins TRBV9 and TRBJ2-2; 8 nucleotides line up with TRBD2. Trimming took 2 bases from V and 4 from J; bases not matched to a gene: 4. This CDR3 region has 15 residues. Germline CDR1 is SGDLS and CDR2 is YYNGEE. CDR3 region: CASSVGSGATGELFF. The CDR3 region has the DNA TGTGCCAGCAGCGTTGGTAGCGGGGCCACCGGGGAGCTGTTTTTT.

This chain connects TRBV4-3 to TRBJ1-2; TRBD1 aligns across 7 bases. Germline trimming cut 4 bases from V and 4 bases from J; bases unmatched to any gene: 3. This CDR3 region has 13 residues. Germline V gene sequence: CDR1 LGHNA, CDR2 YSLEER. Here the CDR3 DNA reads TGCGCCAGCAGCCCAGGGGGAGGCTATGGCTACACCTTC. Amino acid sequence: CASSPGGGYGYTF.

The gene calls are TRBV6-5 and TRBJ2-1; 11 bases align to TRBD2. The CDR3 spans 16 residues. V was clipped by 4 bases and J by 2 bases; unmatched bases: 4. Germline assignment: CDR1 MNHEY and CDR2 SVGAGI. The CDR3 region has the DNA TGTGCCAGCAGTTCGATGACTAGCGGGGCCTACAATGAGCAGTTCTTC. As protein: CASSSMTSGAYNEQFF.

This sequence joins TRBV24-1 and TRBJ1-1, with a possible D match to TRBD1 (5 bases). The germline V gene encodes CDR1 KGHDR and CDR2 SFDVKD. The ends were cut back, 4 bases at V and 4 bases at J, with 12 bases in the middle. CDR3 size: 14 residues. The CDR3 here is CATSDLQGVTEAFF. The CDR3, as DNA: TGTGCCACCAGTGACCTTCAGGGTGTCACTGAAGCTTTCTTT.

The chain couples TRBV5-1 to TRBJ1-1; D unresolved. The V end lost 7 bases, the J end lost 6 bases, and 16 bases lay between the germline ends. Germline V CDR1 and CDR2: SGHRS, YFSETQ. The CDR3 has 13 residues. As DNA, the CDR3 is TGCGCCAGCTTGGTGCTTGGGGAGTCTGAAGCTTTCTTT. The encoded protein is CASLVLGESEAFF.

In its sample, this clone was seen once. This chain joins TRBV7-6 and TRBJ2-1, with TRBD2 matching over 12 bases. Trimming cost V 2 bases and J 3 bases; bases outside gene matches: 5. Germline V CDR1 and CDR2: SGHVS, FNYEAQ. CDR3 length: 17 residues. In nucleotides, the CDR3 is TGTGCCAGCAGCTTACGGACTAGCGGGGACCTCTACAATGAGCAGTTCTTC. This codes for CASSLRTSGDLYNEQFF.

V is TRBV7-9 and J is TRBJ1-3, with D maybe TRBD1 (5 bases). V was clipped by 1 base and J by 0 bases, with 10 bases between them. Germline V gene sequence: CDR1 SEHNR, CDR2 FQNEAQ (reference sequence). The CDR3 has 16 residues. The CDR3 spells CASSLGLGASGNTIYF. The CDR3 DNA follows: TGTGCCAGCAGCTTAGGGCTAGGGGCCTCTGGAAACACCATATATTTT.

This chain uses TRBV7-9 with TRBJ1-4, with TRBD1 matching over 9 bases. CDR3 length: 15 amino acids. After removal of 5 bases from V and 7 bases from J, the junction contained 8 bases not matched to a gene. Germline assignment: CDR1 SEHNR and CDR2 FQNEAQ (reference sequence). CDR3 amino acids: CASSPGQGWAEKLFF. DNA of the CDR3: TGTGCCAGCAGCCCGGGACAGGGTTGGGCTGAAAAACTGTTTTTT.

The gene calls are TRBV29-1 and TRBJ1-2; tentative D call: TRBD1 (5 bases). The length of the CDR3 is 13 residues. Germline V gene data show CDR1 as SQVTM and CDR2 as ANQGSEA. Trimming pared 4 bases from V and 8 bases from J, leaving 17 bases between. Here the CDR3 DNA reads TGCAGCGTTGCGGGGGGTCTTTATAACGGCTACACCTTC. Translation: CSVAGGLYNGYTF. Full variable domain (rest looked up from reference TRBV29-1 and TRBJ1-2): SAVISQKPSRDICQRGTSLTIQCQVDSQVTMMFWYRQQPGQSLTLIATANQGSEATYESGFVIDKFPISRPNLTFSTLTVSNMSPEDSSIYLCSVAGGLYNGYTFGSGTRLTVV.

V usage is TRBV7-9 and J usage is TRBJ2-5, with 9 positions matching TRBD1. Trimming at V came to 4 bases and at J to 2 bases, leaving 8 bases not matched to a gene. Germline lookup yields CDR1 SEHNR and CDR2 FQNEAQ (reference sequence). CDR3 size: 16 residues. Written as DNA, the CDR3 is TGTGCCAGCAGCTCGCCAACAGGGGGCTCTCAAGAGACCCAGTACTTC. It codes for CASSSPTGGSQETQYF.

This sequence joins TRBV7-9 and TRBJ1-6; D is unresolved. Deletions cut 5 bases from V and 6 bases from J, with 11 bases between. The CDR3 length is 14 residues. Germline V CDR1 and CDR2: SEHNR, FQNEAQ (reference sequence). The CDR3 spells CASSLDGVNSPLHF. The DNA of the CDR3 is TGTGCCAGCAGCCTAGACGGGGTTAATTCACCCCTCCACTTT.

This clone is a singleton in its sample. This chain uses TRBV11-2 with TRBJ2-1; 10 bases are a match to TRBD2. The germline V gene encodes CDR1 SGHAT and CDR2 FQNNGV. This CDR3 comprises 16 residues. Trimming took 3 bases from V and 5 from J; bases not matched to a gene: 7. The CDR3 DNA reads TGTGCCAGCAGCTTCTCTAGCGGGAGTGGCGACAATGAGCAGTTCTTC. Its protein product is CASSFSSGSGDNEQFF. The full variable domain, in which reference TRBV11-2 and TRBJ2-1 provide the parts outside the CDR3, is EAGVAQSPRYKIIEKRQSVAFWCNPISGHATLYWYQQILGQGPKLLIQFQNNGVVDDSQLPKDRFSAERLKGVDSTLKIQPAKLEDSAVYLCASSFSSGSGDNEQFFGPGTRLTVL.

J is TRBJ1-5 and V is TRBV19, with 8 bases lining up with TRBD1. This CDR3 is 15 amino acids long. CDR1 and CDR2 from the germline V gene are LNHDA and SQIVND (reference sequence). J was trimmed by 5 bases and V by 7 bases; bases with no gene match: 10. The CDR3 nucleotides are TGTGCCAGTAACTTGGGTGGACAGGGACATCAGCCCCAGCATTTT. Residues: CASNLGGQGHQPQHF. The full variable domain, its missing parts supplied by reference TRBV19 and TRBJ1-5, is DGGITQSPKYLFRKEGQNVTLSCEQNLNHDAMYWYRQDPGQGLRLIYYSQIVNDFQKGDIAEGYSVSREKKESFPLTVTSAQKNPTAFYLCASNLGGQGHQPQHFGDGTRLSIL.

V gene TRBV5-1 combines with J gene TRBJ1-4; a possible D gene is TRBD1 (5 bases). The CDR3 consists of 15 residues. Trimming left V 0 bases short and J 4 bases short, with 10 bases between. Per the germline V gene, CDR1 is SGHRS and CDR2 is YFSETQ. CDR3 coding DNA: TGCGCCAGCAGCTTGGGACAGTCATTTAATGAAAAACTGTTTTTT. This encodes CASSLGQSFNEKLFF.

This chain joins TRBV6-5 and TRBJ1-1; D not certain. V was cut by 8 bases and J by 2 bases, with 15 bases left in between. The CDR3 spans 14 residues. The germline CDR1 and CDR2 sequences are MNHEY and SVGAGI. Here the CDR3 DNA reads TGTGCCAGCCATACGACTCTTACCAACACTGAAGCTTTCTTT. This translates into CASHTTLTNTEAFF.

The CDR3 nucleotides are TGTGCCAGCAGTGAAGGCCAGCGGGGAAGTACAGATACGCAGTATTTT. This gives the protein CASSEGQRGSTDTQYF. The chain employs TRBV6-1 and TRBJ2-3, with TRBD2 identical over 7 bases. From germline, CDR1 is MNHNS and CDR2 SASEGT. This CDR3 spans 16 amino acids. Trimming cost V 1 base and J 3 bases; bases outside gene matches: 7.

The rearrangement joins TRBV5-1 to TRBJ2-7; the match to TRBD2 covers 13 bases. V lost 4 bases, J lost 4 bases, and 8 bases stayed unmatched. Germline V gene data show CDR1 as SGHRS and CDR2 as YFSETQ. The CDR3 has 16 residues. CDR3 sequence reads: CASSPGLAGTSYEQYF. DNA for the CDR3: TGCGCCAGCAGCCCGGGACTAGCGGGAACCTCGTACGAGCAGTACTTC.

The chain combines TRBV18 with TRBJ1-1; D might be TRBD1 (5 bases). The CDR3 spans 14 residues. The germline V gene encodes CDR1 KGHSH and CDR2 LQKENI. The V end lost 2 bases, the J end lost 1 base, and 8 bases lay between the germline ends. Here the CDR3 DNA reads TGTGCCAGCTCACCAACGGGGGGGAACACTGAAGCTTTCTTT. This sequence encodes CASSPTGGNTEAFF.

DNA of the CDR3: TGTGCCACCAGCAGAGATGCACTAGCGGGAGGGACCCAGTACTTC. Protein product: CATSRDALAGGTQYF. This chain joins TRBV15 and TRBJ2-5; 12 nucleotides agree with TRBD2. The CDR3 length is 15 residues. CDR1 and CDR2 (germline): LNHNV, YYDKDF (reference sequence). V was clipped by 0 bases and J by 7 bases; unmatched bases: 3. Full variable domain (rest looked up from reference TRBV15 and TRBJ2-5): DAMVIQNPRYQVTQFGKPVTLSCSQTLNHNVMYWYQQKSSQAPKLLFHYYDKDFNNEADTPDNFQSRRPNTSFCFLDIRSPGLGDTAMYLCATSRDALAGGTQYFGPGTRLLVL.

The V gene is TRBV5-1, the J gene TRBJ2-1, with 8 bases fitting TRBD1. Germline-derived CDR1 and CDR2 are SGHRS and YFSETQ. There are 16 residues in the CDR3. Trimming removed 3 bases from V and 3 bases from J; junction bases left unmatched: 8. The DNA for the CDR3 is TGCGCCAGCAGCTCGGTGTCCGGGACAGGCTACAATGAGCAGTTCTTC. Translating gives CASSSVSGTGYNEQFF. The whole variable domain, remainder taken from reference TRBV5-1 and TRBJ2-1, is KAGVTQTPRYLIKTRGQQVTLSCSPISGHRSVSWYQQTPGQGLQFLFEYFSETQRNKGNFPGRFSGRQFSNSRSEMNVSTLELGDSALYLCASSSVSGTGYNEQFFGPGTRLTVL.

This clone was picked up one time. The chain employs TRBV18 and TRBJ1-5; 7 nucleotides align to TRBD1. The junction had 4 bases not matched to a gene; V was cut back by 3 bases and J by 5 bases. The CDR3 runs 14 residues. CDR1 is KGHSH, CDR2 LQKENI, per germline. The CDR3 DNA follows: TGTGCCAGCTCACCCCTGGGACAGTATCAGCCCCAGCATTTT. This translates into CASSPLGQYQPQHF.

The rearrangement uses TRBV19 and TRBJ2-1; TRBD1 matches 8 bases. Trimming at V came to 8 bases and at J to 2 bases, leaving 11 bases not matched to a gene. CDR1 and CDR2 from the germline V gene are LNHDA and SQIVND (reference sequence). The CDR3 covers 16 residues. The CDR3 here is CASSGQDILTYNEQFF. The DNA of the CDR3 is TGTGCCAGTTCGGGACAGGATATCCTCACCTACAATGAGCAGTTCTTC. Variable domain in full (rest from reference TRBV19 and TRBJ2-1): DGGITQSPKYLFRKEGQNVTLSCEQNLNHDAMYWYRQDPGQGLRLIYYSQIVNDFQKGDIAEGYSVSREKKESFPLTVTSAQKNPTAFYLCASSGQDILTYNEQFFGPGTRLTVL.

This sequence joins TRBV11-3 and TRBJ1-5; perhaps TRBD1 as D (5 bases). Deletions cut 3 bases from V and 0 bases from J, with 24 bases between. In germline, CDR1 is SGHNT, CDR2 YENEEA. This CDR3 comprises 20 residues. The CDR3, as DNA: TGTGCCAGCAGCTTGCTGATACAAACCTGGGGGGGATTTAGCAATCAGCCCCAGCATTTT. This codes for CASSLLIQTWGGFSNQPQHF.

For the CDR3, the DNA is TGTGCCAGTAGTATAGGCGGCGAGAGACGTGCTTTCTTT. Translation: CASSIGGERRAFF. J is TRBJ1-1 and V is TRBV19, with no clear D. The CDR3 extends over 13 amino acids. V lost 1 base to trimming and J lost 11 bases, with 14 bases between them. The germline V gene encodes CDR1 LNHDA and CDR2 SQIVND (reference sequence).

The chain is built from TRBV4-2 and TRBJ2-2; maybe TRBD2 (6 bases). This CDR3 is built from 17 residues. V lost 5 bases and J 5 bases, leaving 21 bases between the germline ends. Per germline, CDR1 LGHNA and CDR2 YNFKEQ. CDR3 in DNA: TGTGCCAGCAGCTGGAGGGCTAGAGGAATTATTACCGGGGAGCTGTTTTTT. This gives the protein CASSWRARGIITGELFF.

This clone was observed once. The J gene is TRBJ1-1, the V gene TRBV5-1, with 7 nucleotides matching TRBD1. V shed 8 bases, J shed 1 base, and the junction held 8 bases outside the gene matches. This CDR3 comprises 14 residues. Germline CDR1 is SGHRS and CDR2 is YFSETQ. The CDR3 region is CARRQGQWNTEAFF. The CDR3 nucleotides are TGCGCCAGGAGACAGGGACAGTGGAACACTGAAGCTTTCTTT.